This record concerns one T cell receptor beta chain sequence. Antigen: not known. As to time point: baseline, week 1 (first vaccination visit). Treatment reported: pre-vaccination baseline after standard-of-care therapy. New astrocytomas of WHO grade 3 or 4 that were IDH1-mutant and ATRX-lost were found in the donors. Method: immunoSEQ multiplex PCR; TCRdb's copy keeps in-frame clones and lacks some. The top ten clones hold approximately 1.1% of a sample with 20,000 to 25,000 clones, 90% to 95% of them seen once. CDR1 and CDR2 from the germline V gene are KGHSH and LQKENI. After removal of 5 bases from V and 10 bases from J, the junction contained 8 bases not matched to a gene. The CDR3 sequence is 14 residues long. The sample belongs to a study of a mutant IDH1 vaccine in newly diagnosed glioma. The wider study: The sex distribution of treated patients was about 62% male and approximately 40% female, with a mean age of around 43 years.

Overall study results and limits: Vaccine-induced immune responses were detected in approximately 93% of patients.

The chain couples TRBV18 to TRBJ1-6, with 7 bases identical to TRBD1. The material sequenced was PBMCs, taken from a glioma patient treated with radiotherapy, temozolomide or both. The receptor was isolated from a man aged 40-49 years with glioma. The CDR3: CASSSPGGGSPLHF. The CDR3 DNA sequence: TGTGCCAGCTCAAGCCCAGGGGGGGGGTCACCCCTCCACTTT.